The next 19 T cell receptor beta chains were all read from a single sample in a study of blood T cells in healthy people across ages. A sample-barcoded 5' primer and a J-beta primer mix were used in a second PCR of roughly 7 to 12 cycles. TCRdb processed the 5' RACE reads anew with MiXCR; each CDR3 protein has one entry. The sample records almost 800,000 distinct CDR3 sequences, 58% being singletons. The sequenced sample was blood. The receptors come from a man aged 25 to 45 in good health.

This chain connects TRBV15 to TRBJ2-5; a possible D gene is TRBD1 (6 bases). Germline lookup yields CDR1 LNHNV and CDR2 YYDKDF (reference sequence). V lost 3 bases and J 11 bases, leaving 22 bases between the germline ends. The length of the CDR3 is 15 residues. Here the CDR3 DNA reads TGTGCCACCAGCAGCCGGGACACCTTTTATTATGAGCAGTACTTC. As protein: CATSSRDTFYYEQYF.

The sample holds a few counts of this clonotype. The rearrangement joins TRBV11-1 to TRBJ2-6; D unresolved. Trimming took off 3 bases at V and 2 bases at J, with 5 bases between the two ends. Germline lookup yields CDR1 SGHAT and CDR2 FQDESV (reference sequence). The CDR3 is 14 amino acids. CDR3 nucleotide sequence: TGTGCCAGCAGCTTTTCAGCTGGGGCCAACGTCCTGACTTTC. It yields the protein CASSFSAGANVLTF.

There are a few counts of this clonotype. The V gene is TRBV7-9, the J gene TRBJ2-7, with D tentatively TRBD2 (5 bases). This CDR3 comprises 15 residues. Germline CDR1 SEHNR, CDR2 FQNEAQ (reference sequence). V dropped 4 bases and J dropped 3 bases, with 16 bases sitting between them. Here the CDR3 reads CASSSERAALYEQYF. CDR3 nucleotide sequence: TGTGCCAGCAGCTCCGAGAGGGCCGCCCTCTACGAGCAGTACTTC.

This chain connects TRBV6-2 or TRBV6-3 to TRBJ2-7, with a possible D match to TRBD1 (5 bases). Trimming left V 5 bases short and J 3 bases short, with 8 bases between. Germline CDR1 MNHEY, CDR2 SVGEGT. The CDR3 covers 12 residues. CDR3 in amino acids: CASSPGFYEQYF. The CDR3, as DNA: TGTGCCAGCAGTCCAGGGTTCTACGAGCAGTACTTC.

The rearrangement links TRBV4-2 to TRBJ1-6; 10 bases fit TRBD1. Germline values: CDR1 LGHNA, CDR2 YNFKEQ. The V and J ends lost 4 bases and 8 bases, in that order; junction bases with no gene match: 11. The CDR3 runs 17 residues. The CDR3 is CASSLNIAGTGDSPLHF. The CDR3 DNA sequence: TGTGCCAGCAGCCTCAATATCGCGGGGACAGGGGATTCACCCCTCCACTTT.

The chain is built from TRBV6-2 or TRBV6-3 and TRBJ2-5, with D possibly being TRBD2 (5 bases). The V gene's germline CDR1 is MNHEY and CDR2 SVGEGT. The V and J ends lost 3 bases and 3 bases respectively, with 8 bases between them. The CDR3 is 13 amino acids. The CDR3 is CASSYDYKETQYF. DNA of the CDR3: TGTGCCAGCAGTTATGACTATAAAGAGACCCAGTACTTC.

This clonotype was seen only a few times. The chain recombines TRBV7-2 with TRBJ1-1; D gene unclear. The CDR3 length is 14 residues. V was trimmed by 4 bases and J by 5 bases, leaving 14 bases between them. CDR1 SGHTA and CDR2 FQGNSA come from the germline V gene. Written as DNA, the CDR3 is TGTGCCAGCAGCTACTCCGGACGAGGAACTGAAGCTTTCTTT. Translating gives CASSYSGRGTEAFF.

The chain uses TRBV7-8 and TRBJ1-2; D possibly corresponds to TRBD1 (6 bases). Trimming stripped 8 bases from V and 2 bases from J, with 24 bases between. There are 17 residues in the CDR3. Germline loops: CDR1 SGHVS, CDR2 FQNEAQ. The CDR3 DNA follows: TGTGCCAGCCTACAGGGACGGGGGGATTTCCTCAACTATGGCTACACCTTC. This sequence encodes CASLQGRGDFLNYGYTF.

A note on this clonotype: Mismatch with germline at one junction end may stem from a read error. The chain uses TRBV20-1 and TRBJ1-2; 7 positions match TRBD1. This CDR3 region has 11 residues. Looked up from germline, CDR1 is DFQATT and CDR2 is SNEGSKA (reference sequence). CDR3 amino acids: CGAPQGYGYTF. DNA for the CDR3: TGCGGTGCGCCACAGGGGTATGGCTACACCTTC.

This clonotype was seen once. V and J are TRBV6-6 and TRBJ2-1; 9 nucleotides match TRBD2. The CDR3 is made up of 15 amino acids. Germline CDR1 MNHNY, CDR2 SVGAGI (reference sequence). V gave up 11 bases and J gave up 8 bases; unmatched junction bases: 16. This chain's CDR3 is CAVRGGGAGVDEQFF. For the CDR3, the DNA is TGTGCCGTACGCGGGGGGGGAGCGGGAGTCGATGAGCAGTTCTTC.

Many counts were recorded for this clonotype. This chain joins TRBV11-1 and TRBJ2-1; either TRBD1 or TRBD2 may fit D (6 bases each). The CDR3 runs 14 residues. CDR1 and CDR2 from the germline V gene are SGHAT and FQDESV (reference sequence). Trimming took off 6 bases at V and 7 bases at J, with 16 bases between the two ends. The CDR3 sequence: CASRSSRGGNEQFF. The CDR3 DNA reads as TGTGCCAGCAGAAGTAGCAGGGGAGGTAATGAGCAGTTCTTC.

This clonotype was recorded once. The chain links TRBV4-1 to TRBJ2-3; D is possibly TRBD1 (5 bases). The V gene's germline CDR1 is MGHRA and CDR2 YSYEKL. The CDR3 spans 16 residues. The V end lost 1 base, the J end lost 6 bases, and 17 bases lay between the germline ends. The CDR3 sequence is CASSQARVVVTDTQYF. CDR3 nucleotide sequence: TGCGCCAGCAGCCAAGCCAGGGTGGTAGTCACGGATACGCAGTATTTT.

This clonotype was counted a few times. This rearrangement joins TRBV4-2 to TRBJ2-7; D is possibly TRBD2 (5 bases). Germline-derived CDR1 and CDR2 are LGHNA and YNFKEQ. V was cut by 1 base and J by 2 bases, with 12 bases left in between. This CDR3 has 15 residues. The CDR3 coding sequence is TGTGCCAGCAGCCAAGGGCGGGCCCCAACCTACGAGCAGTACTTC. This translates into CASSQGRAPTYEQYF.

V is TRBV4-1 and J is TRBJ2-2; no reliable D call. Germline V lookup: CDR1 MGHRA, CDR2 YSYEKL. The CDR3 is made up of 14 amino acids. V was cut by 4 bases and J by 3 bases, with 9 bases left in between. CDR3 nucleotides: TGCGCCAGCAGCCCCGATCTAGACACCGGGGAGCTGTTTTTT. This codes for CASSPDLDTGELFF.

V and J are TRBV20-1 and TRBJ2-1; D may be TRBD1 or TRBD2 (6 bases each). Trimming took off 1 base at V and 9 bases at J, with 10 bases between the two ends. CDR3 size: 12 residues. CDR1 is DFQATT, CDR2 SNEGSKA, per germline (reference sequence). CDR3 sequence: CSARGGDIEQFF. The CDR3 DNA reads as TGCAGTGCTAGAGGCGGGGACATTGAGCAGTTCTTC.

About this clonotype itself: A read error may be the cause here, since a much bigger clone is one base away. The genes are TRBV7-9 and TRBJ1-2; TRBD1 might be the D (6 bases). Germline V gives CDR1 SEHNR, CDR2 FQNEAQ (reference sequence). Deletions cut 5 bases from V and 7 bases from J, with 11 bases between. CDR3 length: 12 amino acids. The CDR3, as DNA: TGTGCCAGCAGCCTACTGGGGGCTGGCTACACCTTC. Protein sequence: CASSLLGAGYTF.

On this clonotype: This may arise from a read error, as a much more abundant clone is one base away. The chain recombines TRBV28 with TRBJ2-6; no definite D call. The CDR3 is 15 amino acids. V was clipped by 11 bases and J by 0 bases, with 14 bases between them. Germline CDR1 is MDHEN and CDR2 is SYDVKM. CDR3 DNA: TGTGCCGGCACTCATGGGATCTCTGGGGCCAACGTCCTGACTTTC. It is translated as CAGTHGISGANVLTF.

This rearrangement joins TRBV7-3 to TRBJ2-5; maybe TRBD2 (5 bases). This CDR3 has 13 amino acids. Looked up from germline, CDR1 is SGHTA and CDR2 is FQGTGA. Trimming cost V 5 bases and J 5 bases, with 12 bases left between them. The CDR3 loop reads CASSLFRGETQYF. Written as DNA, the CDR3 is TGTGCCAGCAGCCTATTTAGAGGGGAGACCCAGTACTTC.

Concerning this clonotype itself: Relative to the germline gene, one junction end is altered; a read error may explain this. J is TRBJ1-2 and V is TRBV11-2; D is perhaps TRBD1 (6 bases). Germline loops: CDR1 SGHAT, CDR2 FQNNGV. CDR3 length equals 14 residues. CDR3 amino acids: CASSSDRSSYGYTF. DNA for the CDR3: TGTGCCAGCAGCTCGGACAGATCTAGCTATGGTTACACCTTC. Combining the CDR3 with reference TRBV11-2 and TRBJ1-2 gives the whole variable domain EAGVAQSPRYKIIEKRQSVAFWCNPISGHATLYWYQQILGQGPKLLIQFQNNGVVDDSQLPKDRFSAERLKGVDSTLKIQPAKLEDSAVYLCASSSDRSSYGYTFGSGTRLTVV.